This passage covers 26 T cell receptor beta chains from one sample sequenced in a study of beta chain features in type 1 diabetes. Study findings and constraints: TCRB CDR3s were moderately but significantly shorter in Type 1 diabetes patients in all four CD4+ subsets.

The isolated RNA, all of it, was reverse transcribed, so expressed TCRB transcripts were what got sequenced. The protocol was immunoSEQ multiplex PCR, while the TCRdb copy is restricted to in-frame clones and leaves out a portion. Counted here are some 140,000 clones, 9% occurring once; the ten biggest clones make up approximately 0.7%. These receptors' antigens are unknown. The sequenced sample was central memory CD4+ T cells from blood. These receptors all come from a young man with type 1 diabetes.

This clone was counted many times. The CDR3 protein is CASSEAEGTEAFF. In DNA, the CDR3 is TGTGCCAGCTCGGAGGCTGAAGGCACTGAAGCTTTCTTT. The chain recombines TRBV18 with TRBJ1-1; D gene unclear. Germline V lookup: CDR1 KGHSH, CDR2 LQKENI. The CDR3 has 13 residues. The ends were cut back, 6 bases at V and 4 bases at J, with 12 bases in the middle.

The chain joins TRBV5-1 to TRBJ2-1; 9 nucleotides line up with TRBD2. Losses at the gene ends were 4 bases for V and 4 bases for J; bases not matched to a gene: 6. Germline CDR1 SGHRS, CDR2 YFSETQ. The CDR3 consists of 15 residues. The CDR3 DNA follows: TGCGCCAGCAGCCCCGGACTAGCGAATTACAATGAGCAGTTCTTC. It yields the protein CASSPGLANYNEQFF.

The chain employs TRBV9 and TRBJ2-1; 7 nucleotides line up with TRBD1. CDR1 and CDR2 (germline): SGDLS, YYNGEE. The CDR3 covers 15 residues. After removal of 4 bases from V and 7 bases from J, the junction contained 11 bases not matched to a gene. The CDR3 bases are TGTGCCAGCAGCTTCCTCGGGACAGCCGCAAATGAGCAGTTCTTC. The encoded protein is CASSFLGTAANEQFF.

The chain employs TRBV23-1 and TRBJ2-2; 9 nucleotides match TRBD2. TRBV23-1 is designated an ORF whose function remains uncertain. Germline trimming cut 3 bases from V and 6 bases from J; bases unmatched to any gene: 11. CDR3 length equals 17 residues. The CDR3 region has the DNA TGCGCCAGCAGTCACCCGATTCGAGCGGGGGGCTCCGGGGAGCTGTTTTTT. This translates into CASSHPIRAGGSGELFF.

The chain combines TRBV5-6 with TRBJ2-7; 7 bases match TRBD2. Germline V gives CDR1 SGHDT, CDR2 YYEEEE. Losses at the gene ends were 1 base for V and 3 bases for J; bases not matched to a gene: 10. The CDR3 has 16 amino acids. The CDR3 bases are TGTGCCAGCAGCTTGAATCTAGCGAAGCGGGGCTACGAGCAGTACTTC. Protein sequence: CASSLNLAKRGYEQYF. Based on the CDR3 plus reference TRBV5-6 and TRBJ2-7, the full variable domain is DAGVTQSPTHLIKTRGQQVTLRCSPKSGHDTVSWYQQALGQGPQFIFQYYEEEERQRGNFPDRFSGHQFPNYSSELNVNALLLGDSALYLCASSLNLAKRGYEQYFGPGTRLTVT.

The rearrangement uses TRBV9 and TRBJ2-6, with 7 nucleotides matching TRBD1. Trimming cost V 4 bases and J 2 bases; bases outside gene matches: 3. The CDR3 runs 15 residues. Per the germline V gene, CDR1 is SGDLS and CDR2 is YYNGEE. The CDR3 sequence is CASSPQGAGANVLTF. Written as DNA, the CDR3 is TGTGCCAGCAGCCCCCAGGGGGCTGGGGCCAACGTCCTGACTTTC.

V gene TRBV18 combines with J gene TRBJ2-7; D call uncertain. Germline V lookup: CDR1 KGHSH, CDR2 LQKENI. CDR3 length equals 12 residues. V shed 2 bases and J shed 7 bases, with 9 bases lying between them. The CDR3: CASSPSLREQYF. In DNA, the CDR3 is TGTGCCAGCTCACCAAGTCTGAGGGAGCAGTACTTC.

This clone has more than one count but fewer than ten. The V and J genes are TRBV5-1 and TRBJ2-5; D uncertain. The CDR3 has 14 residues. CDR1 and CDR2 (germline): SGHRS, YFSETQ. The V gene lost 3 bases and the J gene lost 7 bases, with 16 bases spanning the gap. The CDR3 sequence: CASSSGDGGGTQYF. The CDR3, as DNA: TGCGCCAGCAGCTCCGGTGATGGCGGCGGGACCCAGTACTTC. The variable domain in full, completed from reference TRBV5-1 and TRBJ2-5, reads KAGVTQTPRYLIKTRGQQVTLSCSPISGHRSVSWYQQTPGQGLQFLFEYFSETQRNKGNFPGRFSGRQFSNSRSEMNVSTLELGDSALYLCASSSGDGGGTQYFGPGTRLLVL.

The genes are TRBV11-2 and TRBJ1-1, with 7 bases fitting TRBD1. Germline assignment: CDR1 SGHAT and CDR2 FQNNGV. Trimming took 5 bases from V and 1 from J; bases not matched to a gene: 4. The CDR3 contains 14 residues. CDR3 coding DNA: TGTGCCAGCAGCGCCAGGGGGGAGAACACTGAAGCTTTCTTT. Translation gives CASSARGENTEAFF.

The chain links TRBV28 to TRBJ2-7; 7 nucleotides match TRBD1. Germline V gene lookup returns CDR1 MDHEN and CDR2 SYDVKM. The CDR3 has 14 residues. V gave up 3 bases and J gave up 3 bases; unmatched junction bases: 5. CDR3 loop: CASSFGDRDYEQYF. The CDR3 bases are TGTGCCAGCAGTTTTGGGGACAGAGACTACGAGCAGTACTTC.

The sample holds many counts of this clone. The rearrangement joins TRBV4-2 to TRBJ1-2; D ambiguous. V shed 0 bases and J shed 14 bases, with 13 bases lying between them. From germline, CDR1 is LGHNA and CDR2 YNFKEQ. CDR3 length equals 12 residues. The CDR3 coding sequence is TGTGCCAGCAGCCAAGATATGGAGTATAGGACCTTC. This gives the protein CASSQDMEYRTF.

This chain links TRBV18 with TRBJ1-1; 11 bases fit TRBD1. This CDR3 contains 15 residues. The germline CDR1 and CDR2 sequences are KGHSH and LQKENI. Trimming cost V 3 bases and J 7 bases; bases outside gene matches: 7. Here the CDR3 DNA reads TGTGCCAGCTCACCTGGACCGGGACAGGGGGTTGAAGCTTTCTTT. Translating it yields CASSPGPGQGVEAFF. The complete variable domain, with remaining parts taken from reference TRBV18 and TRBJ1-1, reads NAGVMQNPRHLVRRRGQEARLRCSPMKGHSHVYWYRQLPEEGLKFMVYLQKENIIDESGMPKERFSAEFPKEGPSILRIQQVVRGDSAAYFCASSPGPGQGVEAFFGQGTRLTVV.

The gene calls are TRBV5-1 and TRBJ2-7, with 8 positions matching TRBD1. The germline V gene encodes CDR1 SGHRS and CDR2 YFSETQ. V lost 4 bases, J lost 4 bases, and 7 bases stayed unmatched. The CDR3 covers 14 residues. The DNA of the CDR3 is TGCGCCAGCAGCGTCCGGACAGGGACTTACGAGCAGTACTTC. Protein product: CASSVRTGTYEQYF.

The chain employs TRBV9 and TRBJ1-1; no firm D call. V lost 0 bases and J 5 bases, leaving 8 bases between the germline ends. Germline V gene data show CDR1 as SGDLS and CDR2 as YYNGEE. There are 13 residues in the CDR3. The DNA for the CDR3 is TGTGCCAGCAGCGTAGATGGCTTGACTGAAGCTTTCTTT. Translation: CASSVDGLTEAFF.

The V call is TRBV27, the J call TRBJ2-3, with 10 bases identical to TRBD2. Germline V gene data show CDR1 as MNHEY and CDR2 as SMNVEV (reference sequence). This CDR3 spans 16 amino acids. Trimming cost V 6 bases and J 3 bases; bases outside gene matches: 9. The CDR3 sequence is CASRLRSGGITDTQYF. The CDR3 region has the DNA TGTGCCAGCAGACTCCGTAGCGGGGGGATAACAGATACGCAGTATTTT.

The chain joins TRBV28 to TRBJ2-2; the match to TRBD2 covers 7 bases. With 10 bases clipped from V and 1 base from J, the junction kept 0 bases outside the gene matches. The CDR3 is made up of 12 amino acids. Germline CDR1 is MDHEN and CDR2 is SYDVKM. As DNA, the CDR3 is TGTGCCACTAGCGGGAACACCGGGGAGCTGTTTTTT. The encoded protein is CATSGNTGELFF.

V and J are TRBV5-1 and TRBJ2-1; D remains unclear. Germline V gene sequence: CDR1 SGHRS, CDR2 YFSETQ. Trimming cost V 4 bases and J 6 bases, with 11 bases left between them. The CDR3 has 13 residues. The DNA for the CDR3 is TGCGCCAGCAGCCCCTCTCACAGCAATGAGCAGTTCTTC. Protein sequence: CASSPSHSNEQFF.

This clone was observed a few times. The CDR3 DNA is TGTGCCAGCAGCCGGGACAGGGCGCAACCCCAGCATTTT. Its translation is CASSRDRAQPQHF. The chain is built from TRBV5-5 and TRBJ1-5; 9 positions match TRBD1. Germline-derived CDR1 and CDR2 are SGHKS and YYEKEE (reference sequence). The V and J ends lost 4 bases and 10 bases, in that order; junction bases with no gene match: 6. The CDR3 is 13 residues long. Full variable domain (missing parts from reference TRBV5-5 and TRBJ1-5): DAGVTQSPTHLIKTRGQQVTLRCSPISGHKSVSWYQQVLGQGPQFIFQYYEKEERGRGNFPDRFSARQFPNYSSELNVNALLLGDSALYLCASSRDRAQPQHFGDGTRLSIL.

The chain is built from TRBV29-1 and TRBJ2-5; TRBD2 is a possible D gene (7 bases). Trimming removed 8 bases at V and 5 bases at J, with 21 bases between. Germline-derived CDR1 and CDR2 are SQVTM and ANQGSEA. The length of the CDR3 is 14 residues. The CDR3 sequence: CSSTWGGDTETQYF. The CDR3 DNA sequence: TGCAGCTCGACGTGGGGGGGGGACACCGAGACCCAGTACTTC.

The chain has TRBV7-9 and TRBJ1-5, with a possible D match to TRBD1 (5 bases). This CDR3 is 13 amino acids long. Germline V lookup: CDR1 SEHNR, CDR2 FQNEAQ (reference sequence). V lost 8 bases, J lost 4 bases, and 12 bases lay in between. The chain's CDR3 is CASSVQGNQPQHF. DNA of the CDR3: TGTGCCAGCTCTGTTCAGGGAAATCAGCCCCAGCATTTT.

This clone was observed a handful of times. The CDR3 DNA reads TGCGCCAGCAGCTTGGACGCTAGCGGGGGAGAGACCCAGTACTTC. Its protein product is CASSLDASGGETQYF. The chain joins TRBV5-1 to TRBJ2-5, with 10 bases that match TRBD2. This CDR3 spans 15 amino acids. V shed 0 bases and J 4 bases; nucleotides not matched to a gene: 3. Looked up from germline, CDR1 is SGHRS and CDR2 is YFSETQ.

There are a few counts of this clone. This rearrangement joins TRBV2 to TRBJ2-3, with 14 positions matching TRBD2. The germline CDR1 and CDR2 sequences are SNHLY and FYNNEI. The CDR3 loop spans 18 amino acids. With V trimmed by 6 bases and J by 3 bases, 11 bases remained unmatched. The chain's CDR3 is CASRDGTSGGGGTDTQYF. In nucleotides, the CDR3 is TGTGCCAGCAGGGATGGGACTAGCGGGGGAGGTGGGACAGATACGCAGTATTTT.

The chain couples TRBV28 to TRBJ2-2, with TRBD1 matching over 7 bases. In germline, CDR1 is MDHEN, CDR2 SYDVKM. V lost 9 bases and J lost 6; bases outside the gene matches: 7. The CDR3 runs 13 residues. In DNA, the CDR3 is TGTGCCAGTCGTACAGGGGCCGCCGGGGAGCTGTTTTTT. It encodes CASRTGAAGELFF.

This clone occurred a few times. This chain connects TRBV5-4 to TRBJ2-5, with 12 bases identical to TRBD2. Trimming removed 2 bases from V and 3 bases from J; junction bases left unmatched: 5. The CDR3 totals 16 residues. Germline V gene data show CDR1 as SGHNT and CDR2 as YYREEE (reference sequence). DNA of the CDR3: TGTGCCAGCAGCTTCGGAGGACTAGCGGGGAAAGAGACCCAGTACTTC. It specifies CASSFGGLAGKETQYF. Based on the CDR3 plus reference TRBV5-4 and TRBJ2-5, the full variable domain is ETGVTQSPTHLIKTRGQQVTLRCSSQSGHNTVSWYQQALGQGPQFIFQYYREEENGRGNFPPRFSGLQFPNYSSELNVNALELDDSALYLCASSFGGLAGKETQYFGPGTRLLVL.

Only a few counts were recorded for this clone. J is TRBJ1-5 and V is TRBV29-1, with D perhaps TRBD1 (6 bases). V lost 4 bases and J 5 bases, leaving 12 bases between the germline ends. This CDR3 spans 13 amino acids. Per germline, CDR1 SQVTM and CDR2 ANQGSEA. This CDR3 reads CSVGTGTHQPQHF. CDR3 DNA: TGCAGCGTTGGAACAGGGACACATCAGCCCCAGCATTTT.

This clone was found a few times. The chain carries TRBV11-2 and TRBJ1-2; 11 nucleotides align to TRBD1. The CDR3 sequence is 17 residues long. With 5 bases clipped from V and 6 bases from J, the junction kept 14 bases outside the gene matches. CDR1 and CDR2 (germline): SGHAT, FQNNGV. CDR3 sequence (DNA): TGTGCCAGCAGCCGCACCGGACAGGGGGCGAATAGAGATGGCTACACCTTC. Its translation: CASSRTGQGANRDGYTF.